This T cell receptor beta chain was sequenced in a study of T cells in Graves' hyperthyroidism and ophthalmopathy (dated by TCRdb to the late 2010s). A note on the overall study: Peripheral blood samples were taken at the time of initial diagnosis, prior to any treatment. TCR V-J signatures able to tell the groups apart were searched for in a discovery cohort of more than 90 patients, of whom approximately 40 had Graves' ophthalmopathy and some 60 had stable Graves' hyperthyroidism. An independent validation cohort of under 20 hyperthyroidism patients and 17 patients who later progressed to ophthalmopathy tested prospective prediction of ophthalmopathy. The roughly 100 discovery patients were randomly divided into training and test sets at a 7:3 ratio. The study also compared thyroid tissue and blood T-cell repertoires from a handful of Graves' hyperthyroidism patients. After sampling, hyperthyroidism patients received methimazole starting at 30 mg daily, and ophthalmopathy patients received high-dose intravenous methylprednisolone. TCR Vbeta CDR3 sequencing of roughly 140 peripheral blood samples (approximately 44 ophthalmopathy, roughly 72 hyperthyroidism and approximately 17 progressor patients) is reported in the paper.

Stable Graves' hyperthyroidism was defined as the absence of progression to ophthalmopathy over 18 months of follow-up. Hyperthyroidism patients were newly diagnosed, with disease duration under 2 months, and aged 18 to 65 years. Exclusion was applied to patients with uncontrolled infections, other autoimmune diseases, pregnancy or lactation. Diagnoses relied on clinical symptoms, serum thyroxine and TRAb, thyroid ultrasound and orbital computed tomography. Ficoll-Paque density gradient centrifugation was used to isolate PBMCs from 10 ml of fresh peripheral blood. Total RNA was extracted using Trizol reagent, and RNA quality was assessed on an Agilent 2100 Bioanalyzer. General study outcomes and caveats: In validation, the model predicted progression to ophthalmopathy with 60% to 71% sensitivity and 72.22% specificity, a median of about 6 months before onset. No statistical method was used to set the sample size in advance, and investigators knew the group allocation. Blood samples also contained most of the expanded thyroid clonotypes (frequency above 0.001), which suggests that blood repertoires may reflect thyroid immune responses. A 13 V-J signature model separated ophthalmopathy from stable hyperthyroidism, with 87.88% sensitivity and approximately 81% specificity in cross-validation and 80%/75% in testing.

A few counts support this clonotype. The antigen it binds to is not known. It has no much larger one-base neighbor in the sample; base qualities were not kept. Ends trimmed: V by 4 bases, J by 6 bases; bases unmatched to a gene: 5. From the cysteine up to the phenylalanine, the CDR3 has a length of 16 residues. CDR3 DNA is the only sequence kept; it has 48 bases, read in frame from the first base. The germline V gene encodes CDR1 LGHDT and CDR2 YNNKEL (reference sequence). The TCR beta CDR3 regions were amplified from the RNA transcripts. For the first round of RT-PCR on the TCR CDR3, the HTBI primer set was used together with the Qiagen OneStep RT-PCR kit. Libraries were constructed in a second round of multiplex PCR, after which size selection and purification were performed. The libraries were sequenced on an Illumina HiSeq2000 using paired-end 100 bp reads. Processing in the source paper ran as follows. Raw data were processed with SOAPnuke, discarding reads with adapters, uncalled bases, mean Phred below 15, or no exact constant-primer or identifier match. High-quality paired reads were merged with COPE v1.2.5, and unique nucleotide sequences were defined as clonotypes. MiTCR v1.1 was used to align clonotypes to the IMGT TRBV, TRBD and TRBJ reference segments. Only V-J combinations with frequency above 0.0001, covering 99.2% of repertoires, were analysed. The TCS score was defined as the ratio of F50 (clonal expansion) to E x V (chaos), calculated using BLOSUM62-based TCRdist between CDR3 peptides within each V-J. Welch's t-statistics and random forest reduced approximately 520 V-J features to around 14, which were used in a naive Bayes classifier (R e1071). The public reads were quality trimmed at Q25 with fastp and then assembled into clones with MiXCR by TCRdb, keeping productive beta chains. Entries are consolidated by CDR3 protein sequence, retaining the most common genes and DNA. Clone size and V and J calls follow TCRdb, not the original study. Across this sample there are under 350,000 distinct CDR3 sequences, with around a fifth seen only once. Around half of the sample comes from the top ten.

Sample: blood. The chain employs TRBV3-1 and TRBJ2-2, with 13 middle bases fitting TRBD2. The TCR originated in a woman in her 50s with Graves' hyperthyroidism. The CDR3 sequence is CASSPPGLAGSGELFF. Read as DNA, the sequence is TGTGCCAGCAGCCCACCGGGACTAGCGGGATCCGGGGAGCTGTTTTTT.